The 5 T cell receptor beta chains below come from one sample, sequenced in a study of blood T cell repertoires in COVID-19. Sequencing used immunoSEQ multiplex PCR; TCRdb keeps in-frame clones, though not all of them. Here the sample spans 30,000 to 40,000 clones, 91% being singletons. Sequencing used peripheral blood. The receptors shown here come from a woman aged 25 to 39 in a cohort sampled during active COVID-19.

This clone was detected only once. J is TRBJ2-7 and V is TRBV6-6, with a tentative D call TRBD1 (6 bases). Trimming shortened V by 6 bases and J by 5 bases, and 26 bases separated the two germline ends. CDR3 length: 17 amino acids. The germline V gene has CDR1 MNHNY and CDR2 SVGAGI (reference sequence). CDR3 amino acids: CASSRSPFSQGIHEQYF. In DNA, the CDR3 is TGTGCCAGCAGCCGATCCCCCTTTTCTCAGGGGATCCACGAGCAGTACTTC.

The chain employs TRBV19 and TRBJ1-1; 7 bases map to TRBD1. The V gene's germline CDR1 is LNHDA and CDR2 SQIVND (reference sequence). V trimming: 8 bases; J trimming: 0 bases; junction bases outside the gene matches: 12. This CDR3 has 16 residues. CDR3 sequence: CASEEGQRLVNTEAFF. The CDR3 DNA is TGTGCCAGTGAAGAGGGACAGAGACTTGTGAACACTGAAGCTTTCTTT.

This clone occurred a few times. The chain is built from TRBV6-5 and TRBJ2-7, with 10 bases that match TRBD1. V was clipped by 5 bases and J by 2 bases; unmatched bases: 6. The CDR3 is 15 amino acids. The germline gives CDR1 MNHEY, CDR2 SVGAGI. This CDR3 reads CASSTGTGAAYEQYF. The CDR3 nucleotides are TGTGCCAGCAGTACCGGGACAGGGGCTGCCTACGAGCAGTACTTC.

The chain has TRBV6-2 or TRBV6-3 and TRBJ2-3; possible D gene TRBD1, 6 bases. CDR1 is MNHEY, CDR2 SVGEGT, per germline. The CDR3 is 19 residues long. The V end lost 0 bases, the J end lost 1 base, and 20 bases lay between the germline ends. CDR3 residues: CASSYSTSEPTGRTDTQYF. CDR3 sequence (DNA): TGTGCCAGCAGTTACTCGACATCAGAGCCGACAGGCCGCACAGATACGCAGTATTTT.

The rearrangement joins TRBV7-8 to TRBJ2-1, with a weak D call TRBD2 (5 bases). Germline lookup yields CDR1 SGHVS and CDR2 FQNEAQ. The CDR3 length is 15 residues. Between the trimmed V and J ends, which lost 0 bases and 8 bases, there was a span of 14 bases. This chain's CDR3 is CASSLASGGAYEQFF. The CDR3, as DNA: TGTGCCAGCAGCTTAGCGAGCGGAGGAGCGTATGAGCAGTTCTTC.